This T cell receptor (beta chain) was captured in a study of regulatory T cells in long-lasting Graves disease. Findings and caveats of the study: Examination was confined to peripheral blood, excluding thyroid tissue. Patients with persistent disease showed a bias toward TRBV28, TRBJ1-2 and TRBJ2-5.

This clonotype was counted ten times or more. Antigen: not known. Time point reported: newly diagnosed GD, antithyroid drugs for less than 3 months. The TCR library was made from RNA extracted from PBMCs. Graves' disease was diagnosed by American Thyroid Association guidelines. HTBI primers from iRepertoire and Arm-PCR of CDR3 regions yielded the TCR beta libraries. One entry per CDR3 protein results from TCRdb running MiXCR on the multiplex PCR reads. This sample yields some 490,000 distinct CDR3 sequences, of which approximately 12% are seen a single time; about 8.9% belongs to the top ten. The germline V and J ends were trimmed by 1 base and 6 bases, with 15 bases remaining between them. Germline CDR1 and CDR2: SQVTM and ANQGSEA. The CDR3 contains 14 residues. These data also formed part of another study, on T cells in Graves' hyperthyroidism and ophthalmopathy.

The sample was peripheral blood mononuclear cells (PBMCs), taken at new diagnosis, from a patient treated with antithyroid drugs. The source is a woman in her twenties or thirties with Graves disease. V is TRBV29-1 and J is TRBJ1-1, with D perhaps TRBD1 (5 bases). The CDR3 DNA sequence: TGCAGCGTTGAAGTGGCAGGGAAGGTCCCTGAAGCTTTCTTT. Its protein is CSVEVAGKVPEAFF.